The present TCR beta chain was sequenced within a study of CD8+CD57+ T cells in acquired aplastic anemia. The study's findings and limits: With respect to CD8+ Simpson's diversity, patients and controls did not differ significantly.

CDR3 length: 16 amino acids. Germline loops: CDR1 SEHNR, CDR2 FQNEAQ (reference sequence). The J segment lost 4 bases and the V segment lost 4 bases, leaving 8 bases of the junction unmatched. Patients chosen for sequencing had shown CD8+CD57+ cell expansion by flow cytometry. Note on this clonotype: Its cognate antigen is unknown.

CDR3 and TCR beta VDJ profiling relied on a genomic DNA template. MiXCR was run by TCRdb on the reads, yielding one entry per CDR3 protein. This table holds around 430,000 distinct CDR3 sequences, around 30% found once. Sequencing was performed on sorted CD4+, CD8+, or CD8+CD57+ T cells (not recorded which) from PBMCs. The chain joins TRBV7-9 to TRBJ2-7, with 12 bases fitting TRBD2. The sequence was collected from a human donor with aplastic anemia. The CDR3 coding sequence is TGTGCCAGCAGCTCATATCTAGCGGGGGGGCCGTACGAGCAGTACTTC. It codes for CASSSYLAGGPYEQYF.